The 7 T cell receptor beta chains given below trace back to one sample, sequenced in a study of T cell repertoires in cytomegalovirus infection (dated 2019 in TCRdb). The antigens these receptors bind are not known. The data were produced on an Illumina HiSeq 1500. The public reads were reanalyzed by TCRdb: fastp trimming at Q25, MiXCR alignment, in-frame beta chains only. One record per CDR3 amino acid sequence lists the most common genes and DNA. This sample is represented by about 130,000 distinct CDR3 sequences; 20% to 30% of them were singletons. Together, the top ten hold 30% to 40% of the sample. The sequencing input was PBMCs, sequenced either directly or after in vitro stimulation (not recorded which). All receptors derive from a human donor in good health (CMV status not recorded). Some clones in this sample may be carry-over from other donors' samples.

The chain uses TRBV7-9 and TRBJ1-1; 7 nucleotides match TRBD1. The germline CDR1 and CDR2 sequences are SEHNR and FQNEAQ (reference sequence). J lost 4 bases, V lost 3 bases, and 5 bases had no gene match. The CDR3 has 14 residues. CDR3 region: CASSFQGVSTEAFF. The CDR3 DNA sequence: TGTGCCAGCAGCTTTCAGGGGGTGAGCACTGAAGCTTTCTTT.

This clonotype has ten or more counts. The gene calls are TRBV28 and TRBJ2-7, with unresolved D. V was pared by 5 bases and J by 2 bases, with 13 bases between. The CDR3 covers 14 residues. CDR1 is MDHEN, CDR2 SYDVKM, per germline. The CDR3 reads CASSLPGLTYEQYF. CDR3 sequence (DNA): TGTGCCAGCAGTCTTCCGGGCCTCACCTACGAGCAGTACTTC.

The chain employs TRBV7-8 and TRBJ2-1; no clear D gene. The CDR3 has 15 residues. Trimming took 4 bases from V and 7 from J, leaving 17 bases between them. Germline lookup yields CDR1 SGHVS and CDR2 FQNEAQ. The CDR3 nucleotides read TGTGCCAGCAGCTCCGAACAAGGGTTCGGAAATGAGCAGTTCTTC. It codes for CASSSEQGFGNEQFF.

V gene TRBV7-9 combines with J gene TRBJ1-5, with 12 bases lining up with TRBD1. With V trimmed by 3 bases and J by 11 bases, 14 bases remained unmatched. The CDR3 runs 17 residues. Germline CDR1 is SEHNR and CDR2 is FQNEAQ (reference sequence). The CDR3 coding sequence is TGTGCCAGCAGCTTGATCACCGGGACAGGGGGCTCAGCTACCCAGCATTTT. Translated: CASSLITGTGGSATQHF.

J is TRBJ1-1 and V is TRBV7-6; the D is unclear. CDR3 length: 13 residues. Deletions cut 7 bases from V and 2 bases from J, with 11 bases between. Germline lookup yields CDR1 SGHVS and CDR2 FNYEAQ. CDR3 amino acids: CASTNKENTEAFF. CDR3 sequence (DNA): TGTGCCAGCACCAATAAAGAAAACACTGAAGCTTTCTTT.

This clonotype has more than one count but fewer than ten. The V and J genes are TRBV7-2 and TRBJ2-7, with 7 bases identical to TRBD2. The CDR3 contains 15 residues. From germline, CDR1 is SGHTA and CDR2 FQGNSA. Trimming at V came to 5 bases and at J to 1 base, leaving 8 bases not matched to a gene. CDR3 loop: CASSKEGTISYEQYF. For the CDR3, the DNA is TGTGCCAGCAGCAAAGAGGGGACTATATCCTACGAGCAGTACTTC.

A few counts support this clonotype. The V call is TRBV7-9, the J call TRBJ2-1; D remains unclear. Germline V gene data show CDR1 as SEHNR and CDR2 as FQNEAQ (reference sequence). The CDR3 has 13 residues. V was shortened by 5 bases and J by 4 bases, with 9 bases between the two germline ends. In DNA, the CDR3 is TGTGCCAGCAGCGAGTTAGAGTACAATGAGCAGTTCTTC. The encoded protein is CASSELEYNEQFF.